Each of the 19 T cell receptor beta chains below was sequenced from the same sample in a study of cytomegalovirus exposure and HLA in healthy donors. PCR employed 60 Vbeta and 13 Jbeta primers. Assay used: immunoSEQ multiplex PCR; TCRdb lists only in-frame clones, some missing. The table has 150,000 to 200,000 clones, about 85% seen once. Material: PBMCs. The receptor source for this set is a man between 18 and 35 years old in good health and CMV-seropositive.

This chain connects TRBV7-2 to TRBJ1-1; a possible D gene is TRBD1 (5 bases). V lost 0 bases, J lost 6 bases, and 11 bases lay in between. CDR3 length: 14 amino acids. The V gene's germline CDR1 is SGHTA and CDR2 FQGNSA. The CDR3 here is CASSLAVQGSEAFF. In nucleotides, the CDR3 is TGTGCCAGCAGCTTAGCGGTTCAGGGCTCTGAAGCTTTCTTT.

This sequence joins TRBV6-6 and TRBJ2-5, with TRBD2 as a possible D gene (7 bases). Germline CDR1 reads MNHNY; CDR2 reads SVGAGI (reference sequence). CDR3 length: 16 amino acids. Trimming removed 2 bases from V and 2 bases from J, with 15 bases in between. CDR3: CASSYAGAPPQETQYF. CDR3 bases: TGTGCCAGCAGTTACGCGGGGGCCCCACCTCAAGAGACCCAGTACTTC.

V gene TRBV5-4 combines with J gene TRBJ2-3; unclear D gene. This CDR3 has 11 amino acids. V was shortened by 7 bases and J by 3 bases, with 6 bases between the two germline ends. Germline V gene data show CDR1 as SGHNT and CDR2 as YYREEE (reference sequence). The CDR3 DNA follows: TGTGCCAGCGGCCCGACAGATACGCAGTATTTT. Its translation: CASGPTDTQYF.

The rearrangement links TRBV29-1 to TRBJ2-1, with 11 bases fitting TRBD2. The V gene's germline CDR1 is SQVTM and CDR2 ANQGSEA. Unmatched junction bases numbered 2, after V lost 7 bases and J lost 0 bases. The CDR3 runs to 14 residues. This CDR3 is CSALAGGSYNEQFF. CDR3 DNA sequence: TGCAGCGCTCTAGCGGGGGGCTCCTACAATGAGCAGTTCTTC.

V usage is TRBV27 and J usage is TRBJ2-7, with D possibly TRBD1 on 6 matching bases. This CDR3 spans 15 amino acids. In germline, CDR1 is MNHEY, CDR2 SMNVEV (reference sequence). V lost 3 bases and J 4 bases, leaving 16 bases between the germline ends. This chain's CDR3 is CASSLRRDILYEQYF. In nucleotides, the CDR3 is TGTGCCAGCAGTTTGAGAAGGGACATCTTATACGAGCAGTACTTC.

A few counts support this clone. This rearrangement joins TRBV7-2 to TRBJ2-7; TRBD2 aligns across 10 bases. Germline values: CDR1 SGHTA, CDR2 FQGNSA. The CDR3 sequence is 15 residues long. After removal of 2 bases from V and 6 bases from J, the junction contained 7 bases not matched to a gene. The CDR3 DNA follows: TGTGCCAGCAGCTTAAGCGGGGGGGCGATTCCCGAGCAGTACTTC. This gives the protein CASSLSGGAIPEQYF.

The chain links TRBV6-1 to TRBJ1-1; 7 bases line up with TRBD1. J was trimmed by 2 bases and V by 5 bases; bases with no gene match: 5. The CDR3 loop spans 14 amino acids. CDR1 is MNHNS and CDR2 is SASEGT in the germline V gene. CDR3 coding DNA: TGTGCCAGCAGTTCACAGGGGAAAAACACTGAAGCTTTCTTT. This sequence encodes CASSSQGKNTEAFF.

This clone was found a few times. J is TRBJ2-1 and V is TRBV19; TRBD2 aligns across 14 bases. From germline, CDR1 is LNHDA and CDR2 SQIVND (reference sequence). The CDR3 extends over 15 amino acids. With 3 bases clipped from V and 9 bases from J, the junction kept 4 bases outside the gene matches. The CDR3: CASSMTSGGAGEQFF. CDR3 in DNA: TGTGCCAGTAGTATGACTAGCGGGGGGGCGGGTGAGCAGTTCTTC.

This clone was counted once. The chain links TRBV9 to TRBJ2-7, with 8 bases matching TRBD1. V trimming: 4 bases; J trimming: 1 base; junction bases outside the gene matches: 4. Germline V gene lookup returns CDR1 SGDLS and CDR2 YYNGEE. CDR3 length: 14 residues. CDR3 residues: CASSPRQGSYEQYF. CDR3 DNA sequence: TGTGCCAGCAGCCCGCGACAGGGGTCCTACGAGCAGTACTTC. Combining the CDR3 with reference TRBV9 and TRBJ2-7 gives the whole variable domain DSGVTQTPKHLITATGQRVTLRCSPRSGDLSVYWYQQSLDQGLQFLIQYYNGEERAKGNILERFSAQQFPDLHSELNLSSLELGDSALYFCASSPRQGSYEQYFGPGTRLTVT.

V and J are TRBV11-3 and TRBJ2-2, with D unresolved. The CDR3 loop spans 11 amino acids. V was shortened by 5 bases and J by 6 bases, with 4 bases between the two germline ends. Germline CDR1 is SGHNT and CDR2 is YENEEA. The CDR3 here is CASSPAGELFF. In DNA form, the CDR3 reads TGTGCCAGCAGCCCGGCCGGGGAGCTGTTTTTT. The whole variable domain, filled in from reference TRBV11-3 and TRBJ2-2, reads EAGVVQSPRYKIIEKKQPVAFWCNPISGHNTLYWYLQNLGQGPELLIRYENEEAVDDSQLPKDRFSAERLKGVDSTLKIQPAELGDSAVYLCASSPAGELFFGEGSRLTVL.

This clone was picked up one time. This sequence joins TRBV9 and TRBJ1-1, with 7 bases identical to TRBD1. This CDR3 spans 13 amino acids. CDR1 SGDLS and CDR2 YYNGEE come from the germline V gene. J was trimmed by 6 bases and V by 4 bases; bases with no gene match: 6. CDR3 DNA sequence: TGTGCCAGCAGCCCCGGGACAGCATCTGAAGCTTTCTTT. Protein sequence: CASSPGTASEAFF.

The chain employs TRBV4-2 and TRBJ1-1, with D possibly being TRBD1 (5 bases). The ends were cut back, 4 bases at V and 7 bases at J, with 16 bases in the middle. The CDR3 spans 14 residues. Germline CDR1 reads LGHNA; CDR2 reads YNFKEQ. As DNA, the CDR3 is TGTGCCAGCAGCCCTCGACGCGGGGGATATGAAGCTTTCTTT. Translation gives CASSPRRGGYEAFF.

This sequence joins TRBV11-3 and TRBJ2-1; D is undetermined. Trimming removed 3 bases from V and 7 bases from J, with 13 bases in between. Germline CDR1 reads SGHNT; CDR2 reads YENEEA. This CDR3 region has 14 residues. In nucleotides, the CDR3 is TGTGCCAGCAGCTTCTCTAAGATCCGGAATGAGCAGTTCTTC. Its protein is CASSFSKIRNEQFF.

V is TRBV2 and J is TRBJ2-3, with 8 bases matching TRBD1. This CDR3 has 14 amino acids. CDR1 is SNHLY and CDR2 is FYNNEI in the germline V gene. The J segment lost 3 bases and the V segment lost 8 bases, leaving 7 bases of the junction unmatched. The CDR3 DNA reads as TGTGCCAGCGGCCAGGGGGCGCTTACAGATACGCAGTATTTT. It encodes CASGQGALTDTQYF.

Remarks on this clone: The same CDR3 is also encoded by other DNA sequences in this sample. V and J are TRBV9 and TRBJ1-1; weak D call: TRBD1 (5 bases). V lost 4 bases, J lost 8 bases, and 15 bases lay in between. The germline V gene encodes CDR1 SGDLS and CDR2 YYNGEE. This CDR3 is built from 13 residues. The CDR3, as DNA: TGTGCCAGCAGCCCGGGAGTAGGGGCAGAAGCTTTCTTT. It encodes CASSPGVGAEAFF.

The chain's CDR3 is CASSQEGNRGLDEQYF. The CDR3 DNA reads TGCGCCAGCAGCCAAGAGGGGAACAGGGGCCTTGACGAGCAGTACTTC. V gene TRBV4-3 combines with J gene TRBJ2-7; 7 nucleotides line up with TRBD1. The CDR3 spans 16 residues. In germline, CDR1 is LGHNA, CDR2 YSLEER. V lost 0 bases and J lost 5; bases outside the gene matches: 10.

V gene TRBV6-5 combines with J gene TRBJ1-5; 8 nucleotides match TRBD1. The CDR3 extends over 15 amino acids. V lost 7 bases, J lost 3 bases, and 8 bases stayed unmatched. Per germline, CDR1 MNHEY and CDR2 SVGAGI. CDR3: CASKSGGGNNQPQHF. DNA of the CDR3: TGTGCCAGCAAGTCAGGGGGCGGTAACAATCAGCCCCAGCATTTT.

This CDR3 reads CASSPGLASHEQFF. The DNA of the CDR3 is TGTGCCAGTTCGCCGGGACTAGCATCCCATGAGCAGTTCTTC. The chain couples TRBV7-2 to TRBJ2-1; 9 bases are shared with TRBD2. The trim removed 9 bases at V and 8 bases at J, leaving 11 bases unmatched. The germline gives CDR1 SGHTA, CDR2 FQGNSA. The CDR3 length is 14 residues.

V and J are TRBV6-6 and TRBJ1-2; 8 nucleotides align to TRBD1. This CDR3 contains 15 residues. J lost 6 bases, V lost 7 bases, and 13 bases had no gene match. Germline V lookup: CDR1 MNHNY, CDR2 SVGAGI (reference sequence). The CDR3: CASTHPPGQGDGYTF. The CDR3 DNA reads as TGTGCCAGCACCCACCCCCCCGGACAGGGCGATGGCTACACCTTC.